These T cell receptor beta chains were read from a single sample in a study of T cell responses to AZD1222 COVID-19 vaccine. Only in-frame clones appear in the TCRdb table, and some are missing; sequencing was by immunoSEQ multiplex PCR. Of about 150,000 clones detected, 75% to 90% appear once; the ten largest clones hold over 8%. This specimen consisted of peripheral blood, obtained 28 days after the second AZD1222 dose. These receptors came from an adult who received the AZD1222 COVID-19 vaccine. Both conserved end residues are part of each CDR3. A D gene is named only where the DNA matches it firmly. Part of the rows lack a size; the others show once, few, many or a class for expanded clones.

>-|-|13|TRBV6-1|TRBJ1-1
TGTGCCAGCAGTGAAACTATGAACACTGAAGCTTTCTTT
CASSETMNTEAFF
>-|-|13|TRBV7-3|TRBJ1-1
TGTGCCAGCAGCGCACCCGGGAACACTGAAGCTTTCTTT
CASSAPGNTEAFF
>-|-|15|TRBV5-4|TRBJ1-3
TGTGCCAGCAGCACCGGGACAATGACTGGAAACACCATATATTTT
CASSTGTMTGNTIYF
>TRBD2|-|15|TRBV2|TRBJ2-1
TGTGCCAGCAGCACTAGCGGGAGGGCCCAGAATGAGCAGTTCTTC
CASSTSGRAQNEQFF
>-|once|15|TRBV6-5|TRBJ2-7
TGTGCCAGCAGTCTGGGACAAGGGAGCTCCTACGAGCAGTACTTC
CASSLGQGSSYEQYF
>-|-|13|TRBV2|TRBJ1-2
TGTGCCAGCAGTGAAGGATGGGACTATGGCTACACCTTC
CASSEGWDYGYTF
>-|-|14|TRBV18|TRBJ2-3
TGTGCCAGCTACATGTGGGGCGGATCAGATACGCAGTATTTT
CASYMWGGSDTQYF
>TRBD1|-|15|TRBV18|TRBJ1-2
TGTGCCAGCTCACCGCTTCAGGGGGGAAACTATGGCTACACCTTC
CASSPLQGGNYGYTF
>-|-|14|TRBV5-4|TRBJ1-1
TGTGCCAGCAGCACCCCAGGGTATTCATCTGAAGCTTTCTTT
CASSTPGYSSEAFF
>TRBD2|-|16|TRBV19|TRBJ2-1
TGTGCCAGTAGTCCGGGACTAGCGGCGATGGGTTATGAGCAGTTCTTC
CASSPGLAAMGYEQFF
>-|-|13|TRBV23-1|TRBJ2-7
TGCGCCAGCAGTACAACAGTGGGCCACGAGCAGTACTTC
CASSTTVGHEQYF
>-|-|13|TRBV28|TRBJ1-5
TGTGCCAGCAGCTTGGACACATATCAGCCCCAGCATTTT
CASSLDTYQPQHF
>TRBD2|-|16|TRBV9|TRBJ2-1
TGTGCCAGCAGCGTAGAAGGGACTAGCCCATACAATGAGCAGTTCTTC
CASSVEGTSPYNEQFF
>-|-|16|TRBV21-1|TRBJ2-7
TGTGCCAGCAGCAACTATGTGCGCCTGGGTGCCTACGAGCAGTACTTC
CASSNYVRLGAYEQYF
>TRBD2|-|17|TRBV7-3|TRBJ2-2
TGTGCCAGCAGCTTAAGTAGTGGGACTAACTATGGCGGGGAGCTGTTTTTT
CASSLSSGTNYGGELFF
>-|-|15|TRBV9|TRBJ1-3
TGTGCCAGCAGCACAAGCGGGACATCTGGAAACACCATATATTTT
CASSTSGTSGNTIYF
>-|-|14|TRBV2|TRBJ1-2
TGTGCCAGCAGCCCCCAGGGCGGGAACTATGGCTACACCTTC
CASSPQGGNYGYTF
>-|-|13|TRBV6-4|TRBJ2-2
TGTGCCAGCAGTGAAACGAACACCGGGGAGCTGTTTTTT
CASSETNTGELFF
>TRBD2|-|14|TRBV7-2|TRBJ2-7
TGTGCCAGCAGCTTCGGACGGGGGGCCTACGAGCAGTACTTC
CASSFGRGAYEQYF
>-|-|16|TRBV14|TRBJ2-7
TGTGCCAGCAGCTCCGAGAGGGGATTGATTACCTACGAGCAGTACTTC
CASSSERGLITYEQYF
>-|-|14|TRBV19|TRBJ1-1
TGTGCCAGTAGTATGCCGCGACCGAACACTGAAGCTTTCTTT
CASSMPRPNTEAFF
>TRBD1|-|12|TRBV5-1|TRBJ2-3
TGCGCCAGCAGACAGGGGGAGGATACGCAGTATTTT
CASRQGEDTQYF
>TRBD2|-|16|TRBV6-5|TRBJ2-5
TGTGCCAGCAGTTACAGGGCGGGAGGGCTCGAAGAGACCCAGTACTTC
CASSYRAGGLEETQYF
>-|-|13|TRBV21-1|TRBJ2-7
TGTGCCAGCAGCCTGGGATCCACCTACGAGCAGTACTTC
CASSLGSTYEQYF
>TRBD2|-|16|TRBV7-9|TRBJ2-2
TGTGCCAGCAGCTCACTAGCGGGATCGAACACCGGGGAGCTGTTTTTT
CASSSLAGSNTGELFF
>-|-|14|TRBV3-1/TRBV3-2|TRBJ2-1
TGTGCCAGCAGCCAGGACGGGAGTTTTCATGAGCAGTTCTTC
CASSQDGSFHEQFF
>-|-|14|TRBV5-6|TRBJ2-7
TGTGCCAGCAGCTTGCCAGGGTACCCCTACGAGCAGTACTTC
CASSLPGYPYEQYF
>-|once|15|TRBV5-1|TRBJ2-3
TGCGCCAGCATACCAGAGGGATTAAGCACAGATACGCAGTATTTT
CASIPEGLSTDTQYF
>TRBD2|-|16|TRBV10-3|TRBJ2-1
TGTGCCATCAAAGAAGAACTAGCGGGAGTACGGAATGAGCAGTTCTTC
CAIKEELAGVRNEQFF
>-|-|16|TRBV6-1|TRBJ1-2
TGTGCCAGCAGTGCTGGGCAGGGAAGGGGATCATATGGCTACACCTTC
CASSAGQGRGSYGYTF
>-|-|13|TRBV7-3|TRBJ1-1
TGTGCCAGCAGCTTAAGGGGTTCTATAGGAGCTTTCTTT
CASSLRGSIGAFF
>-|-|15|TRBV9|TRBJ1-1
TGTGCCAGCAGCGTCCTCGCGGGGCCGAACACTGAAGCTTTCTTT
CASSVLAGPNTEAFF
>TRBD2|-|15|TRBV5-1|TRBJ2-7
TGCGCCAGCAGCCTCGGGGGGACTAGTATTTACGAGCAGTACTTC
CASSLGGTSIYEQYF
>-|-|15|TRBV21-1|TRBJ2-3
TGTGCCAGCAGCAATGGGGCGGGACGGTTGGATACGCAGTATTTT
CASSNGAGRLDTQYF
>-|-|16|TRBV5-4|TRBJ2-7
TGTGCCAGCAGCTTACCGGGGACGTTAATCTCCTACGAGCAGTACTTC
CASSLPGTLISYEQYF
>-|once|14|TRBV7-9|TRBJ1-2
TGTGCCAGCAGCTTCCATCACGGGGGGGATGGCTACACCTTC
CASSFHHGGDGYTF
>TRBD2|-|16|TRBV7-2|TRBJ2-1
TGTGCCAGCAGCCCGATACTAGCGGGAGGGCCCCGCGAGCAGTTCTTC
CASSPILAGGPREQFF
>-|-|13|TRBV3-1/TRBV3-2|TRBJ1-2
TGTGCCAGCAGCCCTGCGGCAGGGAAAGGCTACACCTTC
CASSPAAGKGYTF
>-|-|15|TRBV7-9|TRBJ1-5
TGTGCCAGCAGCCCCAGGGCGGGGGTCAATCAGCCCCAGCATTTT
CASSPRAGVNQPQHF
>-|-|14|TRBV29-1|TRBJ1-2
TGCAGCGTCGTACCCGAACCTACAAATTATGGCTACACCTTC
CSVVPEPTNYGYTF
>TRBD2|-|15|TRBV25-1|TRBJ2-1
TGTGCCAGCAGATCCGGGACTAGCGGCTACAATGAGCAGTTCTTC
CASRSGTSGYNEQFF
>-|-|15|TRBV28|TRBJ2-3
TGTGCCAGCAGTCCCCTAGAGACTAGCACAGATACGCAGTATTTT
CASSPLETSTDTQYF
>TRBD2|-|18|TRBV19|TRBJ2-4
TGTGCCAGTAGTATATCTAGCGGGAGGGCCGAAGCCAAAAACATTCAGTACTTC
CASSISSGRAEAKNIQYF
>TRBD1|-|14|TRBV6-2/TRBV6-3|TRBJ1-5
TGTGCCAGCAGCACACAGGGGACCAATCAGCCCCAGCATTTT
CASSTQGTNQPQHF
>-|-|12|TRBV6-2/TRBV6-3|TRBJ1-1
TGTGCCAGCAGTTACGAAGGCACTGAAGCTTTCTTT
CASSYEGTEAFF
>TRBD2|-|14|TRBV9|TRBJ2-2
TGTGCCACGGGGGCGACTAGCGGGCCCGGGGAGCTGTTTTTT
CATGATSGPGELFF
>TRBD1|-|17|TRBV7-2|TRBJ2-6
TGTGCCAGCAGCTCGGGACAGGGGGCGCTGGGGGCCAACGTCCTGACTTTC
CASSSGQGALGANVLTF
>TRBD2|-|15|TRBV5-1|TRBJ2-7
TGCGCCAGCAGCCGGGGACTAGCGGGAAGCTACGAGCAGTACTTC
CASSRGLAGSYEQYF
>TRBD1|-|14|TRBV20-1|TRBJ2-2
TGCAGTGCTAGTAGGAGACAGGGCACCGGGGAGCTGTTTTTT
CSASRRQGTGELFF
>-|-|12|TRBV1|TRBJ2-1
TGCACCAGCAGCCAGGGCAAGAATGAGCAGTTCTTC
CTSSQGKNEQFF